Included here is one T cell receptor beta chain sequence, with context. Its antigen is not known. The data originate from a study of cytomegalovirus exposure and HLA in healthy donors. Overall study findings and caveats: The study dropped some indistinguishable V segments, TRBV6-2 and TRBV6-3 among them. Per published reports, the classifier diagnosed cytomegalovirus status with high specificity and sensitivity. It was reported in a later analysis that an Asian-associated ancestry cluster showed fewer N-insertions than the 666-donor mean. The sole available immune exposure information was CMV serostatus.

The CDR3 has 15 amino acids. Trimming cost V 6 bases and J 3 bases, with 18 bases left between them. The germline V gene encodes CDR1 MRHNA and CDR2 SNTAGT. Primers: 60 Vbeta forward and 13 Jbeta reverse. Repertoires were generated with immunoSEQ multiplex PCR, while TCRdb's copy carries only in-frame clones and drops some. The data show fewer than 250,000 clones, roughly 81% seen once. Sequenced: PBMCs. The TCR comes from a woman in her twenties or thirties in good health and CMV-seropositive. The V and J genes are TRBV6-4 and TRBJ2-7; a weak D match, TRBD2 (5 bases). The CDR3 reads CASSQPWQRRYEQYF. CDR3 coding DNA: TGTGCCAGCAGCCAACCTTGGCAGCGGCGCTACGAGCAGTACTTC.